This TCR beta chain was recorded in a study of shared T cell receptors in the human thymus. This CDR3 contains 14 residues. Germline CDR1 reads GTSNPN; CDR2 reads SVGIG (reference sequence). V was shortened by 3 bases and J by 4 bases, with 15 bases between the two germline ends. The repertoire was sequenced with immunoSEQ multiplex PCR; TCRdb's copy has only in-frame clones and lacks some. The sample carries more than 550,000 clones, around 87% recorded once. This same sample was also taken into another study, of human thymus T cells. As that report states: Healthy Finnish infants having corrective surgery for congenital heart defects served as donors. The study used thymus tissue resected during corrective heart surgery. An apparent bias in V and J gene usage was seen in thymic and blood repertoires. Thymic repertoires overlap heavily among unrelated individuals, related research has reported.

The chain recombines TRBV30 with TRBJ1-1; possibly TRBD1 for D (6 bases). Material for sequencing was thymocytes. The TCR was taken from a boy in the first two years of life with a congenital heart defect. CDR3 region: CAWRGEGVGTEAFF. The DNA of the CDR3 is TGTGCCTGGAGGGGCGAGGGGGTCGGCACTGAAGCTTTCTTT.